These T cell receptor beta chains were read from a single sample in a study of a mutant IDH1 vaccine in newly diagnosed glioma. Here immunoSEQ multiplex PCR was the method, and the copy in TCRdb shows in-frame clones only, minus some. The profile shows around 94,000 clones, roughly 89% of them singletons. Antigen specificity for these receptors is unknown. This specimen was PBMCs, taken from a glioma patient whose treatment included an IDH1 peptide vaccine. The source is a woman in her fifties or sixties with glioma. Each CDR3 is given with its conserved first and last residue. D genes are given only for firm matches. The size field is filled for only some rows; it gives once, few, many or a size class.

CDR3nt: TGTGCCATCAGTGATGGGATCACCGCGTTGGCAGGGAAGGGCTACGAGCAGTACTTC; CDR3aa: CAISDGITALAGKGYEQYF; d_gene: -; j_gene: TRBJ2-7; v_gene: TRBV10-3; len: 19; abundance: few
CDR3nt: TGTGCCAGCAGCCCCGGTTGGGCCGGAAACACCATATATTTT; CDR3aa: CASSPGWAGNTIYF; d_gene: -; j_gene: TRBJ1-3; v_gene: TRBV9; len: 14; abundance: -
CDR3nt: TGTGCCAGTAGTAACGAAAACAGGGATGGCGGGGAGCTGTTTTTT; CDR3aa: CASSNENRDGGELFF; d_gene: -; j_gene: TRBJ2-2; v_gene: TRBV19; len: 15; abundance: -
CDR3nt: TGTGCCAGTAGGGGGACAGGGAGCAGCAATCAGCCCCAGCATTTT; CDR3aa: CASRGTGSSNQPQHF; d_gene: TRBD1; j_gene: TRBJ1-5; v_gene: TRBV19; len: 15; abundance: -
CDR3nt: TGCGCCAGCACCGAGACAGGGGCGGCAGATACGCAGTATTTT; CDR3aa: CASTETGAADTQYF; d_gene: TRBD1; j_gene: TRBJ2-3; v_gene: TRBV10-1; len: 14; abundance: -
CDR3nt: TGCGCCAGCAGCTTGGAGGAGAGGCTAGATACGCAGTATTTT; CDR3aa: CASSLEERLDTQYF; d_gene: -; j_gene: TRBJ2-3; v_gene: TRBV5-1; len: 14; abundance: -
CDR3nt: TGCGCCAGCAGCTCGCCGGGACTAGCGGGCTACAATGAGCAGTTCTTC; CDR3aa: CASSSPGLAGYNEQFF; d_gene: TRBD2; j_gene: TRBJ2-1; v_gene: TRBV5-1; len: 16; abundance: -
CDR3nt: TGTGCCAGCTCACCTCGGACAGACGGAGCCGGAGAGCAGTACTTC; CDR3aa: CASSPRTDGAGEQYF; d_gene: -; j_gene: TRBJ2-7; v_gene: TRBV18; len: 15; abundance: -
CDR3nt: TGCGCCAGCAGCTTGGGACTAGCGGGCGACAATGAGCAGTTCTTC; CDR3aa: CASSLGLAGDNEQFF; d_gene: TRBD2; j_gene: TRBJ2-1; v_gene: TRBV5-1; len: 15; abundance: few
CDR3nt: TGTGCCAGCAGCAGGGGGATAGCGGGATCATACGAGCAGTACTTC; CDR3aa: CASSRGIAGSYEQYF; d_gene: TRBD2; j_gene: TRBJ2-7; v_gene: TRBV4-2; len: 15; abundance: -
CDR3nt: TGTGCCAGCAGCGAGGGGGGACCCTTCTACGAGCAGTACTTC; CDR3aa: CASSEGGPFYEQYF; d_gene: -; j_gene: TRBJ2-7; v_gene: TRBV9; len: 14; abundance: once
CDR3nt: TGTGCCAGCAGCTTTCTCCAGGGTATGGAGACCCAGTACTTC; CDR3aa: CASSFLQGMETQYF; d_gene: -; j_gene: TRBJ2-5; v_gene: TRBV5-5; len: 14; abundance: -
CDR3nt: TGTGCCAGCAGCCATGGGACTAGCGGGAGTTCTTACGAGCAGTACTTC; CDR3aa: CASSHGTSGSSYEQYF; d_gene: TRBD2; j_gene: TRBJ2-7; v_gene: TRBV4-2; len: 16; abundance: -
CDR3nt: TGTGCCAGCAGCTTCTTGGGCGGGGAGCTGTTTTTT; CDR3aa: CASSFLGGELFF; d_gene: -; j_gene: TRBJ2-2; v_gene: TRBV28; len: 12; abundance: -
CDR3nt: TGTGCCAGCAGCGTAGAGGGAGAGGGGACTACCGGGCCCCTGAGCTATGGCTACACCTTC; CDR3aa: CASSVEGEGTTGPLSYGYTF; d_gene: -; j_gene: TRBJ1-2; v_gene: TRBV9; len: 20; abundance: -
CDR3nt: TGCGCCAGCAGCCTCCGAGCTCAATTCTCTGGGGCCAACGTCCTGACTTTC; CDR3aa: CASSLRAQFSGANVLTF; d_gene: -; j_gene: TRBJ2-6; v_gene: TRBV4-1; len: 17; abundance: few
CDR3nt: TGTGCCAGCAGTTTCGGTGCGGGAGCCTACAATGAGCAGTTCTTC; CDR3aa: CASSFGAGAYNEQFF; d_gene: TRBD2; j_gene: TRBJ2-1; v_gene: TRBV27; len: 15; abundance: -
CDR3nt: TGTGCCAGCAGTCCAGAGGGGAGGAACCCTGAAGCTTTCTTT; CDR3aa: CASSPEGRNPEAFF; d_gene: -; j_gene: TRBJ1-1; v_gene: TRBV27; len: 14; abundance: -
CDR3nt: TGTGCCAGCACCTTTATGACAGGTCGAGGGAACACTGAAGCTTTCTTT; CDR3aa: CASTFMTGRGNTEAFF; d_gene: -; j_gene: TRBJ1-1; v_gene: TRBV5-6; len: 16; abundance: -
CDR3nt: TGCGCCAGCAGCTTGGCCTCAGGGCAGGCTGAAGCTTTCTTT; CDR3aa: CASSLASGQAEAFF; d_gene: -; j_gene: TRBJ1-1; v_gene: TRBV5-1; len: 14; abundance: -
CDR3nt: TGTGCCAGCAGCTTCGAGTATGGCTACACCTTC; CDR3aa: CASSFEYGYTF; d_gene: -; j_gene: TRBJ1-2; v_gene: TRBV5-5; len: 11; abundance: once
CDR3nt: TGTGCCAGCAGCCCCGAGGGGTTTCCCTACGAGCAGTACTTC; CDR3aa: CASSPEGFPYEQYF; d_gene: -; j_gene: TRBJ2-7; v_gene: TRBV9; len: 14; abundance: -